This paragraph reports one TCR beta chain. Trimming left V 4 bases short and J 2 bases short, with 6 bases between. Per the germline V gene, CDR1 is MNHEY and CDR2 is SVGEGT. This CDR3 has 12 residues. TCRdb keeps only in-frame clones here, not all; method: immunoSEQ multiplex PCR. The repertoire consists of 20,000 to 25,000 clones, with around 80% occurring once and the leading ten covering 20% to 25%. These data are taken from a study of blood T cell repertoires in COVID-19. The sample comprised peripheral blood. This sequence joins TRBV6-2 or TRBV6-3 and TRBJ2-7; no firm D call. The receptor was derived from an elderly man with active or convalescent COVID-19. In nucleotides, the CDR3 is TGTGCCAGCAGTTTTGCGACCTACGAGCAGTACTTC. Amino acid sequence: CASSFATYEQYF.